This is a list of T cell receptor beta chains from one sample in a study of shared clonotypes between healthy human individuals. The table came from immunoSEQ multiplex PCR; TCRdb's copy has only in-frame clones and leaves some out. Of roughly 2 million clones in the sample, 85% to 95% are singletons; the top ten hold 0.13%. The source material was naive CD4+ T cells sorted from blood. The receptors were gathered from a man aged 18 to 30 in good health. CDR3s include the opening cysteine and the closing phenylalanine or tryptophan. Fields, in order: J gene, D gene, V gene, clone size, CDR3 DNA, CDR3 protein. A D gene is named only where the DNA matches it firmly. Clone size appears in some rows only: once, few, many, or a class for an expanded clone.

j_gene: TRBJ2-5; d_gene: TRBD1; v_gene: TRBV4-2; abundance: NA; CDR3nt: TGTGCCAGCAGCACGACCGGGACAGAGTACCAAGAGACCCAGTACTTC; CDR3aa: CASSTTGTEYQETQYF
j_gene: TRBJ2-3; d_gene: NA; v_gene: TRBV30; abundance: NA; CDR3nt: TGTGCCTGGAGCGGGTCGGGCAGGGTGGCGGCGGATACGCAGTATTTT; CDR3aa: CAWSGSGRVAADTQYF
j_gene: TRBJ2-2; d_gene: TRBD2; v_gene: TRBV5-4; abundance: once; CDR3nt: TGTGCCAGCAGAGTCGGCGGGAGACAACCCGGGGAGCTGTTTTTT; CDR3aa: CASRVGGRQPGELFF
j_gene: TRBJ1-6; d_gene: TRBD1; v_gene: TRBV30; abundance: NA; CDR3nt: TGTGCCTGGGGAGGACAGGGGAATTCACCCCTCCACTTT; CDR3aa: CAWGGQGNSPLHF
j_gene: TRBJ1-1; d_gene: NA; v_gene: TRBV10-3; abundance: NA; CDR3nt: TGTGCCATCAGTGAAAACAGGTTCACTGAAGCTTTCTTT; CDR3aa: CAISENRFTEAFF
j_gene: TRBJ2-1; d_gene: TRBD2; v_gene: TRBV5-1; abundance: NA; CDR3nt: TGCGCCAGCGCACATCGACTAGCGGGAGGCCTCGGAAATGAGCAGTTCTTC; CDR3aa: CASAHRLAGGLGNEQFF
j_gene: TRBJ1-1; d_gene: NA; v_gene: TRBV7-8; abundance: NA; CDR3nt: TGTGCCAGCAAAATCTGGACAGAGAACACTGAAGCTTTCTTT; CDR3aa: CASKIWTENTEAFF
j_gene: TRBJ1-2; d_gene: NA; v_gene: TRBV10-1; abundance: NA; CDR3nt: TGCGCCAGCAACGGAGGCTACACCTTC; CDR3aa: CASNGGYTF
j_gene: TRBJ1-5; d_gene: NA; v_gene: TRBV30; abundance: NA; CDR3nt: TGTGCCTGGAGTGTACTACGGCAGGTCAATCAGCCCCAGCATTTT; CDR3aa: CAWSVLRQVNQPQHF
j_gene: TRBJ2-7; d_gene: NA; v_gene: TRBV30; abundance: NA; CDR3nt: TGTGCCTGGAGTAATGGCTACGAGCAGTACTTC; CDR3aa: CAWSNGYEQYF
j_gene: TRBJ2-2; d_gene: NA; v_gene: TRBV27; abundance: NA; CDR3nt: TGTGCCAGCAGTCCCCCAGGAGCGGAGGCGAACACCGGGGAGCTGTTTTTT; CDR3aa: CASSPPGAEANTGELFF
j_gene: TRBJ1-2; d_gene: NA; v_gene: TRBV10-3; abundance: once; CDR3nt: TGTGCCATCAACGACGGAGAGATATATGGCTACACCTTC; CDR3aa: CAINDGEIYGYTF
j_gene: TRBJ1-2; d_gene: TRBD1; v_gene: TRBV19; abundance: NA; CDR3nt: TGTGCCAGTAGTACTCCCCAACAGGGGATTTACTATGGCTACACCTTC; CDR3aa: CASSTPQQGIYYGYTF
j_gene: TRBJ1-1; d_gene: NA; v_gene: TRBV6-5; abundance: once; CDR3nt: TGTGCCAGCAGTTACTTCGGGGCTTTGGGCACTGAAGCTTTCTTT; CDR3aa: CASSYFGALGTEAFF
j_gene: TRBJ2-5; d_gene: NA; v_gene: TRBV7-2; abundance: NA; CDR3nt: TGTGCCAGCAGCCGGGAGTTTCAGACCCAGTACTTC; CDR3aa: CASSREFQTQYF
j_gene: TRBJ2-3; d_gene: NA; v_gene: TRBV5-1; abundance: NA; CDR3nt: TGCGCCAGCAGCTTGAGTGCGTCGACAGATACGCAGTATTTT; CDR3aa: CASSLSASTDTQYF
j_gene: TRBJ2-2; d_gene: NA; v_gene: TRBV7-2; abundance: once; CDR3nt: TGTGCCAGCAGCTCCTACACCGGGAAAAACACCGGGGAGCTGTTTTTT; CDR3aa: CASSSYTGKNTGELFF
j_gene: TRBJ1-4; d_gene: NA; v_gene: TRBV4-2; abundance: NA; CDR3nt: TGTGCCAGCACCCCCGGATGGGGTGGAGAAAAACTGTTTTTT; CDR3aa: CASTPGWGGEKLFF
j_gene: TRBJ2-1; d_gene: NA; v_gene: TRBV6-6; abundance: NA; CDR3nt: TGTGCCAGCAGTTACCCGGCGGGGGCGGTCTACAATGAGCAGTTCTTC; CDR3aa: CASSYPAGAVYNEQFF
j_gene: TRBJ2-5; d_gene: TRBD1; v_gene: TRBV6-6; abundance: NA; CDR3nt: TGTGCCAGCAGTTACCGGGACAGGGCCGGAGAGACCCAGTACTTC; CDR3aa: CASSYRDRAGETQYF
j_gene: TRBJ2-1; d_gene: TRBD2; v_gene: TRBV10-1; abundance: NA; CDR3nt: TGCGCCAGCGGGGCCGGGACTAGCGGGAGTGGTGAGCAGTTCTTC; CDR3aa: CASGAGTSGSGEQFF
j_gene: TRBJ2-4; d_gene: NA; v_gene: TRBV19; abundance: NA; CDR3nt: TGTGCCAGTAGTATCTCGGGCAAAAACATTCAGTACTTC; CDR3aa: CASSISGKNIQYF
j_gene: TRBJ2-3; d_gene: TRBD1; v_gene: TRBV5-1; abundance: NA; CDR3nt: TGCGCCAGCAGCTTAGGACAGGGACCAGATACGCAGTATTTT; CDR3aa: CASSLGQGPDTQYF
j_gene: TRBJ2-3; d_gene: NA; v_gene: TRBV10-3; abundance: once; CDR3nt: TGTGCCATCAGTGAATCTAGCGCGGATACGCAGTATTTT; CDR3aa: CAISESSADTQYF
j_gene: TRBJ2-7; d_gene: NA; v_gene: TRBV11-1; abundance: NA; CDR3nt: TGTGCCAGCAGCTTGCTCCCGCAGGGAGCCTACGAGCAGTACTTC; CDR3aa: CASSLLPQGAYEQYF
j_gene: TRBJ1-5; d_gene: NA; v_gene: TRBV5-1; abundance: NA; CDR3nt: TGCGCCAGCAGCTTGAATTCCCAGGGGAATCAGCCCCAGCATTTT; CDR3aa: CASSLNSQGNQPQHF
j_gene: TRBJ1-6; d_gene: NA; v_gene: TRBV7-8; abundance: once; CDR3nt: TGTGCCAGCAGCTTATTCACAGGAACTAATTCACCCCTCCACTTT; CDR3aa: CASSLFTGTNSPLHF
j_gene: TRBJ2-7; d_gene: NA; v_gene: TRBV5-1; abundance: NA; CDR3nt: TGCGCCAGCAGCTTGGCACCCCAGGGATCTTCCTACGAGCAGTACTTC; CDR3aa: CASSLAPQGSSYEQYF